The 21 T cell receptor beta chains below all came from one sample that was sequenced in a study of blood T cell repertoires in COVID-19. Clones were read by immunoSEQ multiplex PCR, and TCRdb kept only the in-frame ones, dropping some. The sample shows approximately 280,000 clones, around 90% of them seen only once. Input material: peripheral blood. These receptors all stem from a woman aged 25 to 39 with COVID-19, enrolled during active disease.

This clone was recorded a few times. The chain links TRBV5-1 to TRBJ2-1; TRBD2 matches 9 bases. The CDR3 is 14 amino acids. Germline V lookup: CDR1 SGHRS, CDR2 YFSETQ. The trim removed 1 base at V and 6 bases at J, leaving 2 bases unmatched. The CDR3 protein is CASSLLAGINEQFF. Here the CDR3 DNA reads TGCGCCAGCAGCTTGCTAGCGGGAATCAATGAGCAGTTCTTC.

The chain couples TRBV4-3 to TRBJ1-6; 9 bases are a match to TRBD1. CDR1 LGHNA and CDR2 YSLEER come from the germline V gene. The length of the CDR3 is 15 residues. With V trimmed by 5 bases and J by 5 bases, 4 bases remained unmatched. For the CDR3, the DNA is TGCGCCAGCAGCTACCGGACAGGGGATAATTCACCCCTCCACTTT. It specifies CASSYRTGDNSPLHF.

The chain joins TRBV18 to TRBJ2-1; the D is unclear. Germline lookup yields CDR1 KGHSH and CDR2 LQKENI. This CDR3 is built from 13 residues. With 3 bases removed from V and 9 bases from J, the gap between germline ends came to 12 bases. CDR3 residues: CASSPVGLSEQFF. The CDR3 DNA is TGTGCCAGCTCACCCGTCGGGTTGAGTGAGCAGTTCTTC.

The chain links TRBV6-6 to TRBJ1-5; 7 bases line up with TRBD1. CDR3 length equals 16 residues. The germline gives CDR1 MNHNY, CDR2 SVGAGI (reference sequence). Losses at the gene ends were 5 bases for V and 0 bases for J; bases not matched to a gene: 7. The CDR3 protein is CASSDYRGVSNQPQHF. The CDR3 DNA sequence: TGTGCCAGCAGTGACTACAGGGGAGTTAGCAATCAGCCCCAGCATTTT.

V gene TRBV24-1 combines with J gene TRBJ2-3, with 7 bases matching TRBD2. Germline CDR1 KGHDR, CDR2 SFDVKD. The CDR3 has 15 amino acids. In DNA form, the CDR3 reads TGTGCATCCCATGGGCTAGCGGAAGGGCCAGATACGCAGTATTTT. Translated, it gives CASHGLAEGPDTQYF.

The genes are TRBV5-4 and TRBJ1-6; 7 bases agree with TRBD1. The CDR3 totals 15 residues. V was pared by 3 bases and J by 7 bases, with 7 bases of the junction left unmatched. Per germline, CDR1 SGHNT and CDR2 YYREEE (reference sequence). CDR3 loop: CASSSGTARNSPLHF. DNA for the CDR3: TGTGCCAGCAGCTCTGGGACAGCTAGGAATTCACCCCTCCACTTT.

This rearrangement joins TRBV6-1 to TRBJ2-5; possible D gene TRBD2, 6 bases. Germline assignment: CDR1 MNHNS and CDR2 SASEGT. Trimming removed 3 bases from V and 2 bases from J, with 10 bases in between. The CDR3 is 14 residues long. CDR3 residues: CASSDASGQETQYF. For the CDR3, the DNA is TGTGCCAGCAGTGATGCCAGCGGGCAAGAGACCCAGTACTTC.

The chain has TRBV9 and TRBJ2-1; TRBD1 matches at 12 bases. This CDR3 spans 16 amino acids. Per the germline V gene, CDR1 is SGDLS and CDR2 is YYNGEE. V trimming: 3 bases; J trimming: 8 bases; junction bases outside the gene matches: 9. CDR3 sequence: CASSARGTGGFDEQFF. The CDR3 region has the DNA TGTGCCAGCAGCGCGCGGGGGACAGGGGGCTTCGATGAGCAGTTCTTC.

The CDR3 nucleotides read TGTGCCAGTAGTAGAGACAGGTGGACAGATACGCAGTATTTT. Translated, it gives CASSRDRWTDTQYF. J is TRBJ2-3 and V is TRBV19, with a tentative D call TRBD1 (6 bases). V was clipped by 4 bases and J by 3 bases, with 11 bases between them. The CDR3 consists of 14 residues. Germline V lookup: CDR1 LNHDA, CDR2 SQIVND (reference sequence).

The V call is TRBV9, the J call TRBJ1-6; D remains unclear. V lost 0 bases and J lost 0, with 4 bases in between. Looked up from germline, CDR1 is SGDLS and CDR2 is YYNGEE. The CDR3 sequence is 15 residues long. The chain's CDR3 is CASSVASSYNSPLHF. The DNA of the CDR3 is TGTGCCAGCAGCGTAGCCAGCTCCTATAATTCACCCCTCCACTTT.

The chain combines TRBV28 with TRBJ1-4, with TRBD1 matching 7 bases. Unmatched junction bases numbered 7, after V lost 5 bases and J lost 7 bases. Germline CDR1 MDHEN, CDR2 SYDVKM. The CDR3 is 14 residues long. The DNA for the CDR3 is TGTGCCAGCAGTGGACAGGCTAACACTGAAAAACTGTTTTTT. Its protein product is CASSGQANTEKLFF.

The rearrangement links TRBV28 to TRBJ1-1; the D gene is possibly TRBD1 (5 bases). V was clipped by 6 bases and J by 7 bases, with 12 bases between them. CDR1 MDHEN and CDR2 SYDVKM come from the germline V gene. CDR3 size: 12 residues. Here the CDR3 DNA reads TGTGCCAGCAGCCCCTTCACAGGTGAAGCTTTCTTT. This gives the protein CASSPFTGEAFF.

The CDR3 is CATSKQQGEGGETQYF. CDR3 in DNA: TGTGCCACCAGCAAGCAACAGGGCGAAGGGGGAGAGACCCAGTACTTC. The chain joins TRBV15 to TRBJ2-5, with D possibly being TRBD1 (6 bases). The V gene lost 4 bases and the J gene lost 4 bases, with 19 bases spanning the gap. CDR3 size: 16 residues. Germline V gene data show CDR1 as LNHNV and CDR2 as YYDKDF (reference sequence). Drawing the rest from reference TRBV15 and TRBJ2-5, the complete variable domain is DAMVIQNPRYQVTQFGKPVTLSCSQTLNHNVMYWYQQKSSQAPKLLFHYYDKDFNNEADTPDNFQSRRPNTSFCFLDIRSPGLGDTAMYLCATSKQQGEGGETQYFGPGTRLLVL.

This chain uses TRBV5-1 with TRBJ2-2; maybe TRBD1 (6 bases). The CDR3 has 15 residues. Per germline, CDR1 SGHRS and CDR2 YFSETQ. Trimming pared 3 bases from V and 5 bases from J, leaving 14 bases between. The CDR3 coding sequence is TGCGCCAGCAGCTCGGGGAAGGGGGTTACCGGGGAGCTGTTTTTT. Amino acids: CASSSGKGVTGELFF.

The rearrangement links TRBV30 to TRBJ2-1; no firm D call. Germline V gives CDR1 GTSNPN, CDR2 SVGIG (reference sequence). The CDR3 extends over 13 amino acids. V dropped 0 bases and J dropped 4 bases, with 7 bases sitting between them. The CDR3: CAWSVNSYNEQFF. In nucleotides, the CDR3 is TGTGCCTGGAGTGTTAACAGTTACAATGAGCAGTTCTTC.

The chain has TRBV4-3 and TRBJ2-1; 14 bases fit TRBD2. Germline V lookup: CDR1 LGHNA, CDR2 YSLEER. This CDR3 has 15 amino acids. V lost 1 base, J lost 8 bases, and 1 base stayed unmatched. The DNA for the CDR3 is TGCGCCAGCAGCCAAGCGGGACTAGCGGGGGATGAGCAGTTCTTC. It specifies CASSQAGLAGDEQFF.

The rearrangement links TRBV28 to TRBJ2-7, with 8 bases matching TRBD2. V was clipped by 1 base and J by 1 base; unmatched bases: 12. Per germline, CDR1 MDHEN and CDR2 SYDVKM. This CDR3 is built from 18 residues. As DNA, the CDR3 is TGTGCCAGCAGTTTATTCGCCCGTTCTAGCGGGTTATCCTACGAGCAGTACTTC. This codes for CASSLFARSSGLSYEQYF.

This rearrangement joins TRBV2 to TRBJ1-5; possible D gene TRBD1, 6 bases. This CDR3 has 14 residues. CDR1 and CDR2 from the germline V gene are SNHLY and FYNNEI. Trimming took off 7 bases at V and 1 base at J, with 11 bases between the two ends. The CDR3, as DNA: TGTGCCAGCAAGAGGGGGAGAAGCAATCAGCCCCAGCATTTT. Encoded protein: CASKRGRSNQPQHF.

Comments on this clone: Other DNA sequences in the same sample also yield this CDR3. The V and J genes are TRBV12-3 or TRBV12-4 and TRBJ1-6; D not certain. CDR3 length: 11 residues. The germline V and J ends were trimmed by 6 bases and 9 bases, with 6 bases remaining between them. The CDR3 DNA sequence: TGTGCCAGCAGCTCGGTTTCACCCCTCCACTTT. It translates to CASSSVSPLHF.

The CDR3 DNA is TGTGCCAGCTCAATTCGGGGGACCAGCACAGATACGCAGTATTTT. This gives the protein CASSIRGTSTDTQYF. The gene calls are TRBV11-2 and TRBJ2-3, with a tentative D call TRBD2 (6 bases). Deletions cut 8 bases from V and 0 bases from J, with 15 bases between. The CDR3 has 15 amino acids. Germline V gene sequence: CDR1 SGHAT, CDR2 FQNNGV. Full variable domain (rest looked up from reference TRBV11-2 and TRBJ2-3): EAGVAQSPRYKIIEKRQSVAFWCNPISGHATLYWYQQILGQGPKLLIQFQNNGVVDDSQLPKDRFSAERLKGVDSTLKIQPAKLEDSAVYLCASSIRGTSTDTQYFGPGTRLTVL.

This chain joins TRBV7-9 and TRBJ2-1; TRBD1 matches at 10 bases. V lost 6 bases to trimming and J lost 3 bases; unmatched junction nucleotides: 14. Germline CDR1 and CDR2: SEHNR and FQNEAQ (reference sequence). This CDR3 is built from 18 residues. CDR3 residues: CASSSTGGGQYLYNEQFF. The CDR3 DNA reads TGTGCCAGCAGTTCGACAGGGGGCGGCCAGTACCTCTACAATGAGCAGTTCTTC.